The 32 T cell receptor beta chains given below trace back to one sample, sequenced in a study of response to subunit inactivated influenza vaccine. TCRdb redid the calling of the RT-PCR reads with MiXCR, one entry per CDR3 protein. The data contain 500,000 to 550,000 distinct CDR3 sequences, 6% to 9% of them singletons. The sample was PBMCs from blood, taken around 25 months after vaccination. These receptors were obtained from a man between 50 and 75 years old who received an inactivated influenza vaccine.

V usage is TRBV11-1 and J usage is TRBJ2-7; D is perhaps TRBD2 (6 bases). V gave up 5 bases and J gave up 0 bases, with 17 bases separating them. The CDR3 is made up of 16 amino acids. Per germline, CDR1 SGHAT and CDR2 FQDESV (reference sequence). The CDR3 sequence is CASSQWGSGSSYEQYF. The DNA of the CDR3 is TGTGCCAGCAGCCAGTGGGGTAGCGGAAGCTCCTACGAGCAGTACTTC.

The rearrangement joins TRBV5-8 to TRBJ2-1, with unresolved D. V lost 9 bases and J 8 bases, leaving 15 bases between the germline ends. This CDR3 has 12 amino acids. Germline loops: CDR1 SGHTS, CDR2 YDEGEE. CDR3 sequence reads: CATPFLSDEQFF. CDR3 sequence (DNA): TGTGCCACCCCATTCCTTTCCGATGAGCAGTTCTTC. The full variable domain, rest sourced from reference TRBV5-8 and TRBJ2-1, is EAGVTQSPTHLIKTRGQQATLRCSPISGHTSVYWYQQALGLGLQFLLWYDEGEERNRGNFPPRFSGRQFPNYSSELNVNALELEDSALYLCATPFLSDEQFFGPGTRLTVL.

This clonotype was detected a few times. The V gene is TRBV7-2, the J gene TRBJ2-1; no reliable D call. The V gene's germline CDR1 is SGHTA and CDR2 FQGNSA. V shed 5 bases and J shed 8 bases, with 13 bases lying between them. The CDR3 has 13 amino acids. As DNA, the CDR3 is TGTGCCAGCAGCCCGTGGGCCTGGGATGAGCAGTTCTTC. It is translated as CASSPWAWDEQFF.

This clonotype has only a few counts. V gene TRBV6-5 combines with J gene TRBJ2-3; maybe TRBD2 (5 bases). Germline-derived CDR1 and CDR2 are MNHEY and SVGAGI. V was pared by 0 bases and J by 0 bases, with 13 bases between. CDR3 size: 17 residues. The CDR3 loop is CASSYSGIGVSTDTQYF. CDR3 DNA: TGTGCCAGCAGTTACTCGGGGATCGGGGTTAGCACAGATACGCAGTATTTT.

This clonotype has a handful of counts. The chain uses TRBV24-1 and TRBJ1-1; 10 bases agree with TRBD1. This CDR3 has 15 residues. Germline V gene data show CDR1 as KGHDR and CDR2 as SFDVKD. J was trimmed by 4 bases and V by 3 bases; bases with no gene match: 4. Written as DNA, the CDR3 is TGTGCCACCAGTGATCGGACAGGGGGGGGCACTGAAGCTTTCTTT. Its translation: CATSDRTGGGTEAFF.

This clonotype was detected only a few times. The chain is built from TRBV7-2 and TRBJ2-1; the match to TRBD2 covers 7 bases. The CDR3 sequence is 14 residues long. The germline V gene encodes CDR1 SGHTA and CDR2 FQGNSA. Unmatched junction bases numbered 6, after V lost 3 bases and J lost 7 bases. Here the CDR3 DNA reads TGTGCCAGCAGCTTGACTAGCTCACAAAATGAGCAGTTCTTC. Encoded protein: CASSLTSSQNEQFF.

This clonotype was observed at least ten times. This chain joins TRBV7-2 and TRBJ2-3; D gene unclear. CDR1 SGHTA and CDR2 FQGNSA come from the germline V gene. V was trimmed by 5 bases and J by 2 bases, leaving 8 bases between them. This CDR3 contains 13 residues. The CDR3 loop reads CASSPRPTDTQYF. CDR3 coding DNA: TGTGCCAGCAGCCCGAGACCCACAGATACGCAGTATTTT.

V and J are TRBV7-2 and TRBJ2-7, with a possible D match to TRBD1 (5 bases). In germline, CDR1 is SGHTA, CDR2 FQGNSA. The CDR3 is 14 residues long. V shed 6 bases and J shed 4 bases, with 16 bases lying between them. The CDR3 nucleotides are TGTGCCAGCAGTCCGGGCCTAAGGGGTTACGAGCAGTACTTC. Protein: CASSPGLRGYEQYF. Filled out from reference TRBV7-2 and TRBJ2-7, the complete variable domain reads GAGVSQSPSNKVTEKGKDVELRCDPISGHTALYWYRQSLGQGLEFLIYFQGNSAPDKSGLPSDRFSAERTGGSVSTLTIQRTQQEDSAVYLCASSPGLRGYEQYFGPGTRLTVT.

This CDR3 reads CSVEFSSYEQYF. For the CDR3, the DNA is TGCAGCGTTGAGTTCTCCTCCTACGAGCAGTACTTC. The chain uses TRBV29-1 and TRBJ2-7; D is uncertain. Trimming pared 3 bases from V and 0 bases from J, leaving 6 bases between. Germline loops: CDR1 SQVTM, CDR2 ANQGSEA. The CDR3 sequence is 12 residues long.

The chain uses TRBV5-1 and TRBJ2-5; D remains ambiguous. Germline V gene lookup returns CDR1 SGHRS and CDR2 YFSETQ. CDR3 size: 12 residues. Trimming removed 4 bases at V and 1 base at J, with 5 bases between. The CDR3 DNA reads TGCGCCAGCAGCCGGATCCAAGAGACCCAGTACTTC. Protein sequence: CASSRIQETQYF.

Only a few counts were recorded for this clonotype. The rearrangement uses TRBV6-1 and TRBJ2-3, with TRBD1 identical over 11 bases. The V segment lost 4 bases and the J segment 8 bases; nucleotides outside the gene matches: 5. Germline lookup yields CDR1 MNHNS and CDR2 SASEGT. The CDR3 has 14 amino acids. This chain's CDR3 is CASSADRGRGTQYF. CDR3 bases: TGTGCCAGCAGTGCGGACAGGGGGCGCGGTACGCAGTATTTT.

This clonotype was observed a handful of times. This chain joins TRBV7-2 and TRBJ2-6, with D perhaps TRBD1 (6 bases). Germline CDR1 is SGHTA and CDR2 is FQGNSA. The CDR3 length is 16 residues. Trimming took off 3 bases at V and 0 bases at J, with 9 bases between the two ends. DNA for the CDR3: TGTGCCAGCAGCTTTACAGGGAACTCTGGGGCCAACGTCCTGACTTTC. Its protein product is CASSFTGNSGANVLTF.

This clonotype was observed many times. The chain employs TRBV4-1 and TRBJ1-4; TRBD1 matches at 7 bases. Germline values: CDR1 MGHRA, CDR2 YSYEKL. The CDR3 runs to 16 residues. V lost 0 bases to trimming and J lost 5 bases; unmatched junction nucleotides: 6. Here the CDR3 DNA reads TGCGCCAGCAGCCAAGATCTCGACAGGGCGAATGAAAAACTGTTTTTT. Amino acid sequence: CASSQDLDRANEKLFF.

This clonotype was counted ten times or more. The rearrangement links TRBV5-1 to TRBJ2-3; D ambiguous. This CDR3 has 15 amino acids. The V end lost 0 bases, the J end lost 2 bases, and 10 bases lay between the germline ends. Germline CDR1 and CDR2: SGHRS and YFSETQ. This CDR3 reads CASSLDGQLTDTQYF. CDR3 DNA: TGCGCCAGCAGCTTGGACGGGCAGCTCACAGATACGCAGTATTTT.

The table lists this clonotype with a count of one. A junction boundary mismatches the germline segment, possibly from a read error. The chain recombines TRBV4-3 with TRBJ2-2; D unresolved. In germline, CDR1 is LGHNA, CDR2 YSLEER. The CDR3 length is 13 residues. The CDR3 here is CASSQENTWELFF. The CDR3 DNA follows: TGCGCCAGCAGCCAAGAGAACACCTGGGAGCTGTTTTTT.

The chain has TRBV11-1 and TRBJ2-2; 13 bases are a match to TRBD2. V dropped 5 bases and J dropped 0; count of bases not matched to a gene: 6. The germline V gene has CDR1 SGHAT and CDR2 FQDESV (reference sequence). The CDR3 consists of 18 residues. The CDR3, as DNA: TGTGCCAGCAGCCCGGGACTAGCGGGGACTTCGAACACCGGGGAGCTGTTTTTT. Protein: CASSPGLAGTSNTGELFF.

In its sample, this clonotype was seen a few times. This chain uses TRBV6-2 or TRBV6-3 with TRBJ2-2; D remains unclear. The V end was cut by 2 bases, the J end by 4 bases, with 11 bases between. This CDR3 is built from 15 residues. Per the germline V gene, CDR1 is MNHEY and CDR2 is SVGEGT. This CDR3 is CASSYGRRSTGELFF. The CDR3 nucleotides read TGTGCCAGCAGTTACGGTAGACGGTCCACCGGGGAGCTGTTTTTT.

This clonotype came up many times. The chain is built from TRBV12-3 or TRBV12-4 and TRBJ2-7; 7 nucleotides align to TRBD1. CDR3 length: 14 residues. The V segment lost 1 base and the J segment 5 bases; nucleotides outside the gene matches: 5. Here the CDR3 reads CASSLGQGFNEQYF. The CDR3 DNA reads as TGTGCCAGCAGTTTAGGACAGGGATTTAACGAGCAGTACTTC.

This clonotype was recorded at least ten times. This sequence joins TRBV6-1 and TRBJ2-1; TRBD2 is a possible D gene (6 bases). Germline loops: CDR1 MNHNS, CDR2 SASEGT. The CDR3 length is 13 residues. V shed 6 bases and J shed 5 bases, with 11 bases lying between them. The CDR3 is CASRLAYDNEQFF. DNA for the CDR3: TGTGCCAGCAGACTAGCTTACGACAATGAGCAGTTCTTC.

This clonotype was counted ten times or more. V usage is TRBV6-1 and J usage is TRBJ2-1; D is perhaps TRBD1 (6 bases). This CDR3 comprises 13 residues. Germline V gene lookup returns CDR1 MNHNS and CDR2 SASEGT. Deletions cut 6 bases from V and 2 bases from J, with 8 bases between. The DNA for the CDR3 is TGTGCCAGCAGCGACAGGACCTACAATGAGCAGTTCTTC. It yields the protein CASSDRTYNEQFF.

In its sample, this clonotype was seen a few times. This chain connects TRBV4-1 to TRBJ1-4, with D unclear. V lost 4 bases and J lost 8, with 17 bases in between. Germline CDR1 is MGHRA and CDR2 is YSYEKL. CDR3 length: 15 residues. The CDR3 reads CASSRRPEVEEKLFF. CDR3 DNA: TGCGCCAGCAGCCGTAGACCGGAGGTAGAGGAAAAACTGTTTTTT.

The chain recombines TRBV20-1 with TRBJ1-4; a possible D gene is TRBD1 (5 bases). V was trimmed by 1 base and J by 0 bases, leaving 9 bases between them. The CDR3 is made up of 15 amino acids. Germline loops: CDR1 DFQATT, CDR2 SNEGSKA (reference sequence). As DNA, the CDR3 is TGCAGTGCTAGAGTGTTAGGGGCAACTAATGAAAAACTGTTTTTT. Translation: CSARVLGATNEKLFF.

This clonotype has only a few counts. The chain recombines TRBV27 with TRBJ2-7; 16 bases line up with TRBD2. The germline V gene encodes CDR1 MNHEY and CDR2 SMNVEV (reference sequence). The junction had 8 bases not matched to a gene; V was cut back by 2 bases and J by 1 base. The CDR3 loop spans 19 amino acids. CDR3 DNA: TGTGCCAGCAGTTTAGTCATCGGGACTAGCGGGGGGGCGTCCTACGAGCAGTACTTC. It is translated as CASSLVIGTSGGASYEQYF.

The J gene is TRBJ2-1, the V gene TRBV24-1, with TRBD2 matching over 9 bases. J gave up 7 bases and V 5 bases, and 8 bases lay outside the gene matches. The CDR3 has 15 amino acids. Germline CDR1 KGHDR, CDR2 SFDVKD. CDR3 nucleotides: TGTGCCACCAGTGGGCTAGCGGGAAATAAGAATGAGCAGTTCTTC. This gives the protein CATSGLAGNKNEQFF.

The gene calls are TRBV7-8 and TRBJ1-4, with 9 positions matching TRBD1. The V gene end was trimmed by 5 bases and the J gene end by 0 bases; junction bases not matched to a gene: 4. The CDR3 is 16 residues long. The germline V gene has CDR1 SGHVS and CDR2 FQNEAQ. CDR3 amino acids: CASSPGQGPTNEKLFF. The DNA of the CDR3 is TGTGCCAGCAGCCCGGGACAGGGCCCAACTAATGAAAAACTGTTTTTT.

The CDR3: CSAKDRASYGYTF. The DNA for the CDR3 is TGCAGTGCCAAGGACAGGGCCTCGTATGGCTACACCTTC. This rearrangement joins TRBV20-1 to TRBJ1-2, with 8 positions matching TRBD1. The CDR3 totals 13 residues. From germline, CDR1 is DFQATT and CDR2 SNEGSKA (reference sequence). V lost 6 bases, J lost 5 bases, and 8 bases stayed unmatched.

Many counts were recorded for this clonotype. The chain links TRBV28 to TRBJ1-1; 7 nucleotides align to TRBD1. The CDR3 runs to 19 residues. V was clipped by 5 bases and J by 5 bases; unmatched bases: 23. CDR1 and CDR2 from the germline V gene are MDHEN and SYDVKM. The CDR3 loop is CASSKGGAVPPWPSTEAFF. CDR3 bases: TGTGCCAGCAGTAAAGGGGGCGCGGTCCCCCCCTGGCCCTCAACTGAAGCTTTCTTT.

CDR3 bases: TGTGCCACCAGCCTGGGACAGGGCAACCAAGAGACCCAGTACTTC. This translates into CATSLGQGNQETQYF. The genes are TRBV15 and TRBJ2-5, with 9 bases fitting TRBD1. CDR3 length: 15 amino acids. The germline V gene has CDR1 LNHNV and CDR2 YYDKDF (reference sequence). V trimming: 5 bases; J trimming: 0 bases; junction bases outside the gene matches: 4. The variable domain in full, with the rest retrieved from reference TRBV15 and TRBJ2-5, is DAMVIQNPRYQVTQFGKPVTLSCSQTLNHNVMYWYQQKSSQAPKLLFHYYDKDFNNEADTPDNFQSRRPNTSFCFLDIRSPGLGDTAMYLCATSLGQGNQETQYFGPGTRLLVL.

J is TRBJ1-4 and V is TRBV5-6, with 7 bases fitting TRBD1. The CDR3 is 15 amino acids. Germline trimming cut 4 bases from V and 7 bases from J; bases unmatched to any gene: 10. Germline lookup yields CDR1 SGHDT and CDR2 YYEEEE. CDR3 sequence (DNA): TGTGCCAGCAGCCGGACCCGGGACAGCGGTGAAAAACTGTTTTTT. It specifies CASSRTRDSGEKLFF.

CDR3 in DNA: TGTGCCAGCAGCTTAGCGATAGCCACGGGAGACCAGCCCCAGCATTTT. This sequence encodes CASSLAIATGDQPQHF. The chain carries TRBV7-9 and TRBJ1-5; D is unclear. CDR3 length: 16 residues. Trimming removed 0 bases at V and 7 bases at J, with 16 bases between. Germline V gene data show CDR1 as SEHNR and CDR2 as FQNEAQ (reference sequence).

In its sample, this clonotype was seen a few times. The chain employs TRBV6-2 or TRBV6-3 and TRBJ1-5, with D possibly TRBD1 on 6 matching bases. CDR3 length: 13 residues. CDR1 is MNHEY and CDR2 is SVGEGT in the germline V gene. V was trimmed by 8 bases and J by 11 bases, leaving 19 bases between them. CDR3 nucleotides: TGTGCCAGCCGAGGGGGGGCGGGATCAGCCCAGCATTTT. Its translation: CASRGGAGSAQHF.

The V gene is TRBV4-2, the J gene TRBJ1-2, with 8 bases that match TRBD1. Losses at the gene ends were 3 bases for V and 2 bases for J; bases not matched to a gene: 5. Germline CDR1 reads LGHNA; CDR2 reads YNFKEQ. CDR3 length: 15 residues. DNA for the CDR3: TGTGCCAGCAGCCAGGACACAGGGGGAAACTATGGCTACACCTTC. This encodes CASSQDTGGNYGYTF.